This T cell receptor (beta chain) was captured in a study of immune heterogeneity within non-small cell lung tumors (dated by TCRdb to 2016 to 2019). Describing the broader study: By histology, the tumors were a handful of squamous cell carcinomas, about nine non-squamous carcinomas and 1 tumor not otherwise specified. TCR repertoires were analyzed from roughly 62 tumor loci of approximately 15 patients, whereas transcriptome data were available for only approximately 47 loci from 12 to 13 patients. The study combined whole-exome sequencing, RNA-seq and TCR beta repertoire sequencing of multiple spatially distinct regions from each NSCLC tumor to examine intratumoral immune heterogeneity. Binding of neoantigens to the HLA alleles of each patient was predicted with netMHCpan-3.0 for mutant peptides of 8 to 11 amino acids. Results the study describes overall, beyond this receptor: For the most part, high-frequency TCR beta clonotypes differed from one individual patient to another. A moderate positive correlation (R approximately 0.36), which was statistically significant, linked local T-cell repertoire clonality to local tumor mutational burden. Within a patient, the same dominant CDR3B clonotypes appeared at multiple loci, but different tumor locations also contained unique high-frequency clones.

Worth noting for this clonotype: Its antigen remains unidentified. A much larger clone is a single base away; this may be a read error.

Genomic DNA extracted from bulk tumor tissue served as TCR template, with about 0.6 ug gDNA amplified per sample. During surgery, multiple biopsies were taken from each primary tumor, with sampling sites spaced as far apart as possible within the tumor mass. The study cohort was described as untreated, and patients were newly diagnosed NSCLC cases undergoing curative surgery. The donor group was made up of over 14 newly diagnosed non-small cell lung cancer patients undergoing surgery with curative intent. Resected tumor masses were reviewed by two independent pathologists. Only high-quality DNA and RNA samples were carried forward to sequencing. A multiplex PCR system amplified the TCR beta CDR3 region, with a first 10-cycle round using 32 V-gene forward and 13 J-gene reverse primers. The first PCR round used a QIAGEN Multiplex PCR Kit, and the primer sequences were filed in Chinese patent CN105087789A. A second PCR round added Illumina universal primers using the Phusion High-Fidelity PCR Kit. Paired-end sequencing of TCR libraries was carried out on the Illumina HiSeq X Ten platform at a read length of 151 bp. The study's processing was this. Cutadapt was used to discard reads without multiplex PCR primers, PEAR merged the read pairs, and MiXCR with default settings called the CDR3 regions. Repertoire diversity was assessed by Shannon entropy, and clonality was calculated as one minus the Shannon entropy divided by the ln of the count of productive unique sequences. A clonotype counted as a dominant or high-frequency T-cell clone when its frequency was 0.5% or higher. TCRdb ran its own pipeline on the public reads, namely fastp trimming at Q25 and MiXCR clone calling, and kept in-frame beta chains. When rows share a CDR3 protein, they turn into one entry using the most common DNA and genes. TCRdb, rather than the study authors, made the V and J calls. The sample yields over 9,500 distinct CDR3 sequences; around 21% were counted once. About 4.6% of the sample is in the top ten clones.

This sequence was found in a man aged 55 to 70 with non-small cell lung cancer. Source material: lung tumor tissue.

Here is the DNA: TGTGCCAGCAGGAAACTACTCGGGGGCGGAGGCCAGTACTTC. Its protein product is CASRKLLGGGGQYF. The chain uses TRBV2 and TRBJ2-5, with the D call tentatively TRBD1 or TRBD2, each fitting 6 bases. V sheds 6 bases and J sheds 10 bases, leaving 21 bases between their ends. Including the terminal cysteine and phenylalanine, the CDR3 comprises 14 residues. The read is trimmed to its CDR3 DNA, 42 bases read in frame from base 1. The germline V gene gives CDR1 as SNHLY and CDR2 as FYNNEI.